What follows describes a single T cell receptor (beta chain). The CDR3 totals 16 residues. Looked up from germline, CDR1 is MDHEN and CDR2 is SYDVKM. V shed 1 base and J 7 bases; nucleotides not matched to a gene: 9. Sequencing used immunoSEQ multiplex PCR; TCRdb keeps in-frame clones, though not all of them. In the table there are roughly 91,000 clones, 65% to 80% of which are singletons. The data belong to a study of blood T cell repertoires in COVID-19. As for the study in general: Sources were T cells, B-cell-depleted T cells, or PBMCs; the material itself was cDNA or gDNA.

This receptor was obtained from a man in his 70s with acute or convalescent COVID-19. This chain connects TRBV28 to TRBJ2-1; 8 bases are shared with TRBD2. The sequenced sample was peripheral blood. CDR3 DNA: TGTGCCAGCAGTTTATCTTTCGGGGGGGCTAGGAATGAGCAGTTCTTC. Translated: CASSLSFGGARNEQFF.